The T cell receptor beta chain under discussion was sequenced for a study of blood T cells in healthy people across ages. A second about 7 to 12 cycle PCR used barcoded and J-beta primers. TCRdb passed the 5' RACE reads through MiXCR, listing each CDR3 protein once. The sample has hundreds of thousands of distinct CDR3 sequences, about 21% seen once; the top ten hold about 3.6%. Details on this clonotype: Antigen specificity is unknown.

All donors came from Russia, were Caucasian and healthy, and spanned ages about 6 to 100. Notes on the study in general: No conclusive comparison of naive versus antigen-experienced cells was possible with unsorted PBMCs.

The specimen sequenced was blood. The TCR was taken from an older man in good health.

The DNA for the CDR3 is TGTGCCATCCGGGACCAAAGGGACTACGAGCAGTACTTC. Protein sequence: CAIRDQRDYEQYF. This chain connects TRBV10-3 to TRBJ2-7, with D perhaps being TRBD1 or TRBD2 (5 bases each). The CDR3 is made up of 13 amino acids. The germline CDR1 and CDR2 sequences are ENHRY and SYGVKD. Between the trimmed V and J ends, which lost 8 bases and 3 bases, there was a span of 14 bases.